This TCR beta chain is drawn from a study of tissue T cells after allogeneic stem cell transplantation. Overall study findings and caveats: Shared clones across patients were few; motif clustering revealed tissue-specific shared signatures. Only a limited share of tissue TCRs appeared in blood or spleen.

Profiled with immunoSEQ multiplex PCR; TCRdb holds only in-frame clones, not every one. The sample carries some 7,000 clones, 40% to 60% recorded once. The V gene lost 1 base and the J gene lost 7 bases, with 10 bases spanning the gap. CDR3 length: 14 residues. Germline CDR1 SNHLY, CDR2 FYNGKV (reference sequence). Time point defined: mouse harvest day 7 after allogeneic transplant. The graft held 10^6 splenic CD5+ T cells and 10^7 T-cell-depleted bone marrow cells. This mouse GVHD model was MHC-mismatched B6 to BALB/c, profiled day 7 or 14. This clone is termed medium-sized. The antigen remains undetermined. The listed genes are named as in mouse. The observed sequence ends 1 residue before the CDR3 terminus, with the missing tail filled in from the germline J gene.

The rearrangement joins TRBV3 to TRBJ1-4, with a tentative D call TRBD1 (6 bases). The clonotype comes from a female BALB/c mouse given C57BL/6 T cells with graft-versus-host disease after an allogeneic hematopoietic cell transplant. The source material was lymph node tissue. CDR3 DNA (partial): TGTGCCAGCAGCTTAGGGGGGGCGCGCGAAAGATTATTT. Its protein is CASSLGGARERLF. The CDR3 in full is CASSLGGARERLFF.